This TCR beta chain originates from a study of T cells after posttransplantation cyclophosphamide. The germline gives CDR1 SGDLS, CDR2 YYNGEE. V lost 3 bases and J 7 bases, leaving 20 bases between the germline ends. The CDR3 length is 16 residues. Method: immunoSEQ multiplex PCR; TCRdb's copy keeps in-frame clones and lacks some. This sample has roughly 3,200 clones, each found more than once. Cyclophosphamide on days +3 and +4 followed busulfan-fludarabine conditioning and a marrow graft. The sample holds many counts of this clone. Sequences were derived from PBMCs, sampled after allogeneic stem cell transplant with posttransplant cyclophosphamide. The genes are TRBV9 and TRBJ2-1, with a possible D match to TRBD2 (6 bases). The TCR sequence derives from a female patient in her 60s who received an allogeneic stem cell transplant from a related donor and was CMV-positive. Some T cells may be supplied by the graft donor. The CDR3, as DNA: TGTGCCAGCAGCGCCCGGACCGGGACTGGCTGGAATGAGCAGTTCTTC. Translating it yields CASSARTGTGWNEQFF.